This TCR beta chain was sequenced for a study of Graves' ophthalmopathy and Graves' hyperthyroidism. Study-level findings and limits: Among expanded thyroid clonotypes above 0.001 frequency, most also occurred in blood. This model predicted ophthalmopathy progression (sensitivity roughly 71%, specificity about 73%).

CDR3 length: 16 amino acids. The germline V and J ends were trimmed by 0 bases and 4 bases, with 15 bases remaining between them. Germline-derived CDR1 and CDR2 are SGHTA and FQGNSA. This clonotype was observed at least ten times. Its antigen is unidentified. Cases classed as stable hyperthyroidism had no ophthalmopathy within 18 months of follow-up. Other autoimmune diseases, uncontrolled infections, pregnancy or lactation ruled patients out of participation. CDR3 regions of TCR beta were amplified from RNA transcripts. Amplification began with first-round RT-PCR using HTBI primers, then second-round multiplex PCR was performed. TCRdb ran MiXCR on the multiplex PCR reads and lists one entry per CDR3 protein. The sample lists just over 600,000 distinct CDR3 sequences, 22% occurring once.

The chain links TRBV7-2 to TRBJ2-5; D tentatively reads TRBD1 or TRBD2 (5 bases each). The receptor was isolated from a woman under 30 with stable Graves' hyperthyroidism. Some clones in this sample may be carry-over from other donors' samples. Sequencing was done on a sample of peripheral blood. The CDR3 spells CASSLASSAGRETQYF. CDR3 nucleotides: TGTGCCAGCAGCTTAGCCTCGAGTGCAGGGAGAGAGACCCAGTACTTC.